This T cell receptor beta chain was identified in a study of Graves' ophthalmopathy and Graves' hyperthyroidism. TCR beta CDR3 amplification used RNA transcripts. An opening RT-PCR round employed HTBI primers and preceded a second-round multiplex PCR. TCRdb called the multiplex PCR reads again in MiXCR, with one record for every CDR3 protein. The sample has fewer than 650,000 distinct CDR3 sequences; about 24% are singletons. In this sample, this clonotype turned up many times. The CDR3 loop spans 14 amino acids. V was shortened by 3 bases and J by 3 bases, with 9 bases between the two germline ends. Germline V gene lookup returns CDR1 GTSNPN and CDR2 SVGIG (reference sequence).

The sample comprised peripheral blood. J is TRBJ1-6 and V is TRBV30, with a weak D call TRBD1 (6 bases). The TCR was taken from a woman in her late teens or twenties with stable Graves' hyperthyroidism. Some clones in this sample may be carry-over from other donors' samples. CDR3 in DNA: TGTGCCTGGAGGAGGACAGACTATAATTCACCCCTCCACTTT. This codes for CAWRRTDYNSPLHF. Combining the CDR3 with reference TRBV30 and TRBJ1-6 gives the whole variable domain SQTIHQWPATLVQPVGSPLSLECTVEGTSNPNLYWYRQAAGRGLQLLFYSVGIGQISSEVPQNLSASRPQDRQFILSSKKLLLSDSGFYLCAWRRTDYNSPLHFGNGTRLTVT.